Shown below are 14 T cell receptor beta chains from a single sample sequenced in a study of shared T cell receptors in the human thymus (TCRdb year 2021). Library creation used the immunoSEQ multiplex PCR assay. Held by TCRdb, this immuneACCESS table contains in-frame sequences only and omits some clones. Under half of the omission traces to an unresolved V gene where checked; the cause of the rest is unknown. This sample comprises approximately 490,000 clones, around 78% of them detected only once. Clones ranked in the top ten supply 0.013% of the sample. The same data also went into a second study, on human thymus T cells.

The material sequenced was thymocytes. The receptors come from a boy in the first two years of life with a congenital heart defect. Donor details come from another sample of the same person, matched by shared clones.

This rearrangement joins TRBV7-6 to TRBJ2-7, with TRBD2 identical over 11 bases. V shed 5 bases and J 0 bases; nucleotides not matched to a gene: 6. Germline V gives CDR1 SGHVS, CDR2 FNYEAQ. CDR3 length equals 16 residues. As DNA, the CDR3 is TGTGCCAGCAGCACGCAGACTAGCGGGGCCTCCTACGAGCAGTACTTC. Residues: CASSTQTSGASYEQYF.

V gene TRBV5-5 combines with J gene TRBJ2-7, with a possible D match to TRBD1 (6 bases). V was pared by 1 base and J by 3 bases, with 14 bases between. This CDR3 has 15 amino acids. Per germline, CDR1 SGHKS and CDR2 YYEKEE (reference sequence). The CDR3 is CASSLFRGSGYEQYF. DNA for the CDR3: TGTGCCAGCAGCTTGTTCAGGGGATCTGGCTACGAGCAGTACTTC.

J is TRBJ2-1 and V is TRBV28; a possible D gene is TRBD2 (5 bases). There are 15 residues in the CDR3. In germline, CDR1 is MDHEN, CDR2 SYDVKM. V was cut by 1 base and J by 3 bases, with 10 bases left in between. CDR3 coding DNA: TGTGCCAGCAGTTTATCTGAGGGAATCTACAATGAGCAGTTCTTC. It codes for CASSLSEGIYNEQFF.

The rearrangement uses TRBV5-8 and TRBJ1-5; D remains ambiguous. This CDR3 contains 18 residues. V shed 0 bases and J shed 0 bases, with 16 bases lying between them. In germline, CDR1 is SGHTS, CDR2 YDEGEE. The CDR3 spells CASSLGGKGPYSNQPQHF. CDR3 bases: TGTGCCAGCAGCTTGGGAGGGAAGGGCCCCTATAGCAATCAGCCCCAGCATTTT.

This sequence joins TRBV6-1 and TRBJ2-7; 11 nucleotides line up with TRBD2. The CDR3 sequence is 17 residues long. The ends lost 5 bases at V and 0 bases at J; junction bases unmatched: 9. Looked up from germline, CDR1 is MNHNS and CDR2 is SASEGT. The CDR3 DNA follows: TGTGCCAGCAGTAAAGGGACTAGCGGATTGAGCTCCTACGAGCAGTACTTC. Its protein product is CASSKGTSGLSSYEQYF.

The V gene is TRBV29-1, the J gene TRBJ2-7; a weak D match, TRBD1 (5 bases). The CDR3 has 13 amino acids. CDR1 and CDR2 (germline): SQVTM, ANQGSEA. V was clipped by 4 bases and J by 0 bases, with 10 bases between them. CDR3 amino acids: CSVARQPSYEQYF. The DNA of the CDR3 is TGCAGCGTTGCCCGACAGCCCTCCTACGAGCAGTACTTC.

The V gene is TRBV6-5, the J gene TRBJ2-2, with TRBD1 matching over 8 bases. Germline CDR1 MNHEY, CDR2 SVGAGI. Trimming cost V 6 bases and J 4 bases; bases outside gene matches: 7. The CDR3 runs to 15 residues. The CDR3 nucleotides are TGTGCCAGCAGCCCCAGGGGGCAGAGCACCGGGGAGCTGTTTTTT. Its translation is CASSPRGQSTGELFF.

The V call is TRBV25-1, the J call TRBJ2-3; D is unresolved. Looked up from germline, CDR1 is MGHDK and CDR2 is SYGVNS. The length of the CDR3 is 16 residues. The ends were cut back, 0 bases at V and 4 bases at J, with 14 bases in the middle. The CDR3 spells CASSEYSTPRADTQYF. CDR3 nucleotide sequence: TGTGCCAGCAGTGAATATTCGACGCCCCGGGCAGATACGCAGTATTTT.

The CDR3 is CASSQTGGTDTQYF. The CDR3, as DNA: TGCGCCAGCAGCCAAACGGGAGGCACAGATACGCAGTATTTT. The rearrangement uses TRBV4-1 and TRBJ2-3; a weak D match, TRBD2 (6 bases). CDR3 length: 14 residues. The germline gives CDR1 MGHRA, CDR2 YSYEKL. V was trimmed by 2 bases and J by 1 base, leaving 7 bases between them.

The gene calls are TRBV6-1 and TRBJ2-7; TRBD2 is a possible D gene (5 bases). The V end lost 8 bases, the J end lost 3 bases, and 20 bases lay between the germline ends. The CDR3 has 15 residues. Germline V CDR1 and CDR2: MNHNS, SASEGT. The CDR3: CASGSPSADFYEQYF. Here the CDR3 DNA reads TGTGCCAGCGGGTCCCCCTCTGCGGACTTCTACGAGCAGTACTTC.

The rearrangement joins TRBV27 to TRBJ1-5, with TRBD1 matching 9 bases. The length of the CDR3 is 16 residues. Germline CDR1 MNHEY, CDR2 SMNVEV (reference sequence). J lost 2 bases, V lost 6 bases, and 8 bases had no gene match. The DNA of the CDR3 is TGTGCCAGCAGCCCGGGACAGGGTCCCCGCAATCAGCCCCAGCATTTT. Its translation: CASSPGQGPRNQPQHF.

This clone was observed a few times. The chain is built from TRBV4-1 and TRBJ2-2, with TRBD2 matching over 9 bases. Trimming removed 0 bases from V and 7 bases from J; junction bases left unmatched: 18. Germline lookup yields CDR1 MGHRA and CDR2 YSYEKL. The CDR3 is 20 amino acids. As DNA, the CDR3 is TGCGCCAGCAGCCAAGATCTTGGCGTAGGCGGGAGGGCCTTGGGCGGGGAGCTGTTTTTT. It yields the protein CASSQDLGVGGRALGGELFF.

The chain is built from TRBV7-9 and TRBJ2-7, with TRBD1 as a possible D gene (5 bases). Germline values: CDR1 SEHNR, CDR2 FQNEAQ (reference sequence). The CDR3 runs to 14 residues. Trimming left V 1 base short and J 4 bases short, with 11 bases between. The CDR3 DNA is TGTGCCAGCAGCTTAGGTGCAGGGTGGTACGAGCAGTACTTC. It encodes CASSLGAGWYEQYF.

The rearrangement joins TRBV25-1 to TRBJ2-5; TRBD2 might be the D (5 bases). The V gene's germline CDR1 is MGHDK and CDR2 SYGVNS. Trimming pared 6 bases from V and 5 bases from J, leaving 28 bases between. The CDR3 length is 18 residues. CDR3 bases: TGTGCCAGCAGCCTCATGGGGAAAGAAGGCGGGTGGTCGGAGACCCAGTACTTC. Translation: CASSLMGKEGGWSETQYF.